These 6 T cell receptor beta chains originate from one sample sequenced in a study of blood T cell repertoires in COVID-19. Repertoires were generated with immunoSEQ multiplex PCR, while TCRdb's copy carries only in-frame clones and drops some. This table holds roughly 500,000 clones, 88% found once. Sequencing was carried out using PBMCs or T cells enriched from blood (not recorded which). The receptors come from a woman aged 40 to 49 who had recovered from COVID-19.

The V and J genes are TRBV30 and TRBJ2-1, with 15 bases fitting TRBD2. CDR1 is GTSNPN, CDR2 SVGIG, per germline (reference sequence). J was trimmed by 2 bases and V by 2 bases; bases with no gene match: 7. The CDR3 runs to 18 residues. CDR3: CAWSFGTSGRWTYNEQFF. CDR3 in DNA: TGTGCCTGGAGTTTCGGGACTAGCGGGAGGTGGACCTACAATGAGCAGTTCTTC. The full variable domain, its missing parts supplied by reference TRBV30 and TRBJ2-1, is SQTIHQWPATLVQPVGSPLSLECTVEGTSNPNLYWYRQAAGRGLQLLFYSVGIGQISSEVPQNLSASRPQDRQFILSSKKLLLSDSGFYLCAWSFGTSGRWTYNEQFFGPGTRLTVL.

The rearrangement links TRBV7-6 to TRBJ2-2; 11 positions match TRBD2. The ends lost 1 base at V and 4 bases at J; junction bases unmatched: 8. There are 18 residues in the CDR3. Germline CDR1 SGHVS, CDR2 FNYEAQ. The CDR3 DNA is TGTGCCAGCAGCTTAGAATTAGCGGGAGGGTTAGCCACCGGGGAGCTGTTTTTT. It translates to CASSLELAGGLATGELFF.

This clone was detected only once. The chain carries TRBV29-1 and TRBJ2-7; 9 nucleotides align to TRBD1. The ends lost 4 bases at V and 3 bases at J; junction bases unmatched: 10. CDR1 is SQVTM, CDR2 ANQGSEA, per germline. This CDR3 is 15 amino acids long. CDR3: CSVAGARTGDYEQYF. The CDR3, as DNA: TGCAGCGTTGCGGGGGCCCGGACAGGGGACTACGAGCAGTACTTC.

The V call is TRBV14, the J call TRBJ2-7, with 8 bases aligning to TRBD1. The V and J ends lost 1 base and 2 bases, in that order; junction bases with no gene match: 4. Per the germline V gene, CDR1 is SGHDN and CDR2 is FVKESK. The CDR3 consists of 15 residues. The CDR3: CASSQGRTGTYEQYF. In nucleotides, the CDR3 is TGTGCCAGCAGCCAAGGCCGGACAGGGACCTACGAGCAGTACTTC.

V and J are TRBV10-3 and TRBJ1-3; 9 bases map to TRBD1. The ends lost 10 bases at V and 4 bases at J; junction bases unmatched: 2. The germline V gene encodes CDR1 ENHRY and CDR2 SYGVKD. The CDR3 has 12 residues. The CDR3 DNA reads TGTGCCACCGGACAGGGGGGAAACACCATATATTTT. Translating gives CATGQGGNTIYF.

The chain combines TRBV11-2 with TRBJ2-7; the match to TRBD1 covers 7 bases. V was clipped by 3 bases and J by 5 bases; unmatched bases: 7. CDR1 is SGHAT and CDR2 is FQNNGV in the germline V gene. The CDR3 extends over 14 amino acids. CDR3 amino acids: CASSLEPGTDEQYF. CDR3 in DNA: TGTGCCAGCAGCTTGGAACCCGGGACAGACGAGCAGTACTTC. Filled out from reference TRBV11-2 and TRBJ2-7, the complete variable domain reads EAGVAQSPRYKIIEKRQSVAFWCNPISGHATLYWYQQILGQGPKLLIQFQNNGVVDDSQLPKDRFSAERLKGVDSTLKIQPAKLEDSAVYLCASSLEPGTDEQYFGPGTRLTVT.